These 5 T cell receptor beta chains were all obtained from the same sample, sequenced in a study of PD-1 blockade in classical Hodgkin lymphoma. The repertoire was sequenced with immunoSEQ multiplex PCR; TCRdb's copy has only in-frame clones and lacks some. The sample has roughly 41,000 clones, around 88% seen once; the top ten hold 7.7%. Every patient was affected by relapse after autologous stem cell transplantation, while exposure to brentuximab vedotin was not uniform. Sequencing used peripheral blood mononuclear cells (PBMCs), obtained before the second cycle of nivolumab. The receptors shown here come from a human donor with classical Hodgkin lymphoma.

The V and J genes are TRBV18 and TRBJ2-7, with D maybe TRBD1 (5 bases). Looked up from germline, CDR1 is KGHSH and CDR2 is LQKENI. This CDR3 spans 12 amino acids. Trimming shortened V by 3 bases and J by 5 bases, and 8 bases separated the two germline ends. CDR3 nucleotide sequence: TGTGCCAGCTCACCTCAGGGAAACGAGCAGTACTTC. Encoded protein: CASSPQGNEQYF.

CDR3 in DNA: TGTGCCTGGAGTGTCGATCGTAATCAGCCCCAGCATTTT. Its protein product is CAWSVDRNQPQHF. The chain links TRBV30 to TRBJ1-5, with no clear D. This CDR3 has 13 amino acids. V lost 0 bases to trimming and J lost 4 bases, with 7 bases between them. Germline V gives CDR1 GTSNPN, CDR2 SVGIG (reference sequence). Full variable domain (outside the CDR3, taken from reference TRBV30 and TRBJ1-5): SQTIHQWPATLVQPVGSPLSLECTVEGTSNPNLYWYRQAAGRGLQLLFYSVGIGQISSEVPQNLSASRPQDRQFILSSKKLLLSDSGFYLCAWSVDRNQPQHFGDGTRLSIL.

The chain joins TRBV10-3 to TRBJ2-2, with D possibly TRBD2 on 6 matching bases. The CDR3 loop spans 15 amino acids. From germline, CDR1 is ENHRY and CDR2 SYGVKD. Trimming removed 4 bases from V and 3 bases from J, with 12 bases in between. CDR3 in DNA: TGTGCCATCAGTGGACTAGAAGACTACACCGGGGAGCTGTTTTTT. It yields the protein CAISGLEDYTGELFF.

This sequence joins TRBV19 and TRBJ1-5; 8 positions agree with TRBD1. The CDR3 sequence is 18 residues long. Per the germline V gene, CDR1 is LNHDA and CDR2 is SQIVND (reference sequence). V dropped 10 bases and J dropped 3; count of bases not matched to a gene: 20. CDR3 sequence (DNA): TGTGCCACCGGAACCCAGCGGACAGGGTCGGTTGTCAATCAGCCCCAGCATTTT. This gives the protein CATGTQRTGSVVNQPQHF.

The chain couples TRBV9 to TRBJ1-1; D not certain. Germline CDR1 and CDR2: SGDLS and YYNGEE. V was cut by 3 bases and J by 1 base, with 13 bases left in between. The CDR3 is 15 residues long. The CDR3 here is CASSDRAGKNTEAFF. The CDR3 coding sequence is TGTGCCAGCAGCGACCGAGCGGGGAAGAACACTGAAGCTTTCTTT.